This T cell receptor beta chain was documented in a study of T-cell reconstitution after alpha-beta-depleted transplantation in children. This CDR3 has 13 residues. Trimming shortened V by 1 base and J by 6 bases, and 8 bases separated the two germline ends. CDR1 is SGHKS, CDR2 YYEKEE, per germline (reference sequence). The authors prepared the TCRbeta library with unique molecular identifiers. From the PCR reads, TCRdb called clonotypes with MiXCR, one entry per CDR3 protein. The sample yields 350,000 to 450,000 distinct CDR3 sequences, 10% to 15% seen once. This clonotype has a count of ten or more.

Source: PBMCs, taken from the stem cell graft. This receptor was taken from a human donor who donated a stem cell graft to a child with Fanconi anemia. The rearrangement uses TRBV5-5 and TRBJ1-5, with TRBD1 as a possible D gene (5 bases). This chain's CDR3 is CASSLLQGQPQHF. The CDR3 nucleotides are TGTGCCAGCAGCTTGCTTCAGGGTCAGCCCCAGCATTTT.